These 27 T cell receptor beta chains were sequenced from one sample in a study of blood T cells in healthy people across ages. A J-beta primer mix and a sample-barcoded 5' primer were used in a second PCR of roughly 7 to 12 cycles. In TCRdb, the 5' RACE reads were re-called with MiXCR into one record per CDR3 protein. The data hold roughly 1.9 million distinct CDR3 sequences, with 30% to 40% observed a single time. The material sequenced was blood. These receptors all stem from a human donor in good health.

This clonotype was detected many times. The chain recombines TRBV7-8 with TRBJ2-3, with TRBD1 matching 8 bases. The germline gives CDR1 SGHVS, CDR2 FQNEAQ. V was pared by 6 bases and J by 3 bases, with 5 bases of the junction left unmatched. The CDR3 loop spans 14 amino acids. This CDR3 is CASSLRDRTDTQYF. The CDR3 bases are TGTGCCAGCAGTCTCCGGGACAGGACAGATACGCAGTATTTT.

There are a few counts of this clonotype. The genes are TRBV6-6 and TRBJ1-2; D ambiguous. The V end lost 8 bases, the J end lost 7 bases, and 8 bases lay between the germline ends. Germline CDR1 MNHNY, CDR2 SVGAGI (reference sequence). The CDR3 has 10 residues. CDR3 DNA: TGTGCCAGCTTGGGTCCTGGCTACACCTTC. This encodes CASLGPGYTF.

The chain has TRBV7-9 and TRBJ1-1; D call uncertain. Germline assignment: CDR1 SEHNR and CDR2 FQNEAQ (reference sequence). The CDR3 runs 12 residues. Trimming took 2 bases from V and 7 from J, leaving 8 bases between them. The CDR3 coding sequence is TGTGCCAGCAGCTTATCGAGTAGTGAAGCTTTCTTT. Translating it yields CASSLSSSEAFF.

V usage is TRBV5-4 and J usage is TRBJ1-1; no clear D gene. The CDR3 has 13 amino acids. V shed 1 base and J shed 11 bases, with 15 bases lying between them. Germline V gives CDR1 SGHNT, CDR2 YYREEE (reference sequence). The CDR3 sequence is CASSLWEPERAFF. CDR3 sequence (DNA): TGTGCCAGCAGCTTGTGGGAACCCGAGAGGGCTTTCTTT.

CDR3: CASSQDVTPANEQFF. Written as DNA, the CDR3 is TGCGCCAGCAGCCAAGACGTTACTCCAGCCAATGAGCAGTTCTTC. The gene calls are TRBV4-3 and TRBJ2-1; no reliable D call. Germline-derived CDR1 and CDR2 are LGHNA and YSLEER. V lost 0 bases, J lost 6 bases, and 12 bases lay in between. The CDR3 spans 15 residues.

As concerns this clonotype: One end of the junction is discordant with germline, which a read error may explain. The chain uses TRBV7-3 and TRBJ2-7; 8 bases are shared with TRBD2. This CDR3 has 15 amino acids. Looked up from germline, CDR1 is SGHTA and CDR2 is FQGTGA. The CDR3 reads CTSSFSAGDSYEQYF. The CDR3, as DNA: TGTACCAGCAGCTTCTCAGCGGGAGACTCCTACGAGCAGTACTTC. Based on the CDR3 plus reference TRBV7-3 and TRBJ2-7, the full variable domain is GAGVSQTPSNKVTEKGKYVELRCDPISGHTALYWYRQSLGQGPEFLIYFQGTGAADDSGLPNDRFFAVRPEGSVSTLKIQRTERGDSAVYLCTSSFSAGDSYEQYFGPGTRLTVT.

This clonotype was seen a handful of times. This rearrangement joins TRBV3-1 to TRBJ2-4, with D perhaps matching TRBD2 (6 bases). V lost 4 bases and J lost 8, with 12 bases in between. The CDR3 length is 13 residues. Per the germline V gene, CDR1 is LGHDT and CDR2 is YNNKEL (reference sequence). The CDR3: CASSPGGAYIQYF. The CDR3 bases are TGTGCCAGCAGCCCCGGCGGGGCGTACATTCAGTACTTC.

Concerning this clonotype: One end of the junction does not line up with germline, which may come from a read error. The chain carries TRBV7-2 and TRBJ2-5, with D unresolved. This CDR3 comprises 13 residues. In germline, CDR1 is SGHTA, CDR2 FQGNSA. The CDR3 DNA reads TGTGCCAGCAGCTCAACCGTACGAGAGACCCAGAACTTC. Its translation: CASSSTVRETQNF.

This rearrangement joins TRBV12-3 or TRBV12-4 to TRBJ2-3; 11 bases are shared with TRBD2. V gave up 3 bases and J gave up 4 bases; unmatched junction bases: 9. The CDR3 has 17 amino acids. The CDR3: CASSFRLAGGSADTQYF. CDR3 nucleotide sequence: TGTGCCAGCAGTTTTCGGCTAGCGGGGGGATCCGCAGATACGCAGTATTTT.

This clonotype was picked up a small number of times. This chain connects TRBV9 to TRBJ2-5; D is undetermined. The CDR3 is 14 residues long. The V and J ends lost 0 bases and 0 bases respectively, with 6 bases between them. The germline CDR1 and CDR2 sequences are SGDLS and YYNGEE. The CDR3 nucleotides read TGTGCCAGCAGCGTAGAGTCGTACCAAGAGACCCAGTACTTC. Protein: CASSVESYQETQYF.

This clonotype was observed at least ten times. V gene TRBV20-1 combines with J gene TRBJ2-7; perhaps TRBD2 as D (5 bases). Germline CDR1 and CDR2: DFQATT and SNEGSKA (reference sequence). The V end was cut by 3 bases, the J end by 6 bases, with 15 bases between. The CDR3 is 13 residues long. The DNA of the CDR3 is TGCAGTGCTAGTTACCGTCGAGGGTCCGAGCAGTACTTC. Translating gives CSASYRRGSEQYF.

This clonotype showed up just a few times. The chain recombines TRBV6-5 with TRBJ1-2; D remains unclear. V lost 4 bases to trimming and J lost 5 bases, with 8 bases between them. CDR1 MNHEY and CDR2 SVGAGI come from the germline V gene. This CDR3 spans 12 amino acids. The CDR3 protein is CASSSVRYGYTF. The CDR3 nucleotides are TGTGCCAGCAGTTCGGTTCGTTATGGCTACACCTTC.

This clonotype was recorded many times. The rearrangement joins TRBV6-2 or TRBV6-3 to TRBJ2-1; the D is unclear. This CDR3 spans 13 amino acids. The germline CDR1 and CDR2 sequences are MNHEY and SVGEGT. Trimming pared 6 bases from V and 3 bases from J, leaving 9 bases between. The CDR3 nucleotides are TGTGCCAGCAGCTTAGACAACTACAATGAGCAGTTCTTC. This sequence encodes CASSLDNYNEQFF.

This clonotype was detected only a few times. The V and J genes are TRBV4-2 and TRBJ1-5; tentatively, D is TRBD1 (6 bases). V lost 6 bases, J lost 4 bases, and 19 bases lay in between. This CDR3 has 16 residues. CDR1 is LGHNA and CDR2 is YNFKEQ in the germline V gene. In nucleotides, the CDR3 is TGTGCCAGCAGTCGCGAAACTCTCAGGGGAAATCAGCCCCAGCATTTT. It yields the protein CASSRETLRGNQPQHF.

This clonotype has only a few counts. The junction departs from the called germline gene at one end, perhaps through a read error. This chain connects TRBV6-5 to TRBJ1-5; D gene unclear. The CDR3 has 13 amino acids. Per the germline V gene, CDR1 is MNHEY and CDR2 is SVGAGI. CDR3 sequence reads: CAGSYDSNQPQHF. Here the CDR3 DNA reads TGTGCCGGCAGTTACGATTCCAATCAGCCCCAGCATTTT.

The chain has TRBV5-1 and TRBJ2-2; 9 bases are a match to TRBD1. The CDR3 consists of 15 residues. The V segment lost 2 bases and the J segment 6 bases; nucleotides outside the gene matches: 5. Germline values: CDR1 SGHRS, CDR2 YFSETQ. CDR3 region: CASSFGTGSSGELFF. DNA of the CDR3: TGCGCCAGCAGCTTTGGGACAGGGAGTTCCGGGGAGCTGTTTTTT.

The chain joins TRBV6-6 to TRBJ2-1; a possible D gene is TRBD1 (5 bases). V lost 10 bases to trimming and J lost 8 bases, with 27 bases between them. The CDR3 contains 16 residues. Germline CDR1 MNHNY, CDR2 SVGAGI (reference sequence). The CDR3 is CATLGRGSAPPHEQFF. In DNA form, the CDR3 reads TGTGCCACCCTCGGTAGGGGCAGCGCGCCTCCCCATGAGCAGTTCTTC.

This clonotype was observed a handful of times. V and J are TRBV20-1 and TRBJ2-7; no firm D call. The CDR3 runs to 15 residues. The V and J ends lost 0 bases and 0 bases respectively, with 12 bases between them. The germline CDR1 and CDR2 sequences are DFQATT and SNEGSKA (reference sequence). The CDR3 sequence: CSARDSAQSSYEQYF. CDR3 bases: TGCAGTGCTAGAGACTCGGCCCAGAGCTCCTACGAGCAGTACTTC.

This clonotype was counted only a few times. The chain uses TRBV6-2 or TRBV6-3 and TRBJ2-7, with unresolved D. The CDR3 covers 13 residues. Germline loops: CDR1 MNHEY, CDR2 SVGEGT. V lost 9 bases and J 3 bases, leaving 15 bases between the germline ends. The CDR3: CASGPPWGYEQYF. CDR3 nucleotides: TGTGCCAGTGGACCCCCCTGGGGCTACGAGCAGTACTTC.

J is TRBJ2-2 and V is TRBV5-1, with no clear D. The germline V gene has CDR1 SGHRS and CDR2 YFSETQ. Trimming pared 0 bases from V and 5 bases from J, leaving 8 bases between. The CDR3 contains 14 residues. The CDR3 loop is CASSLALETGELFF. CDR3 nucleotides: TGCGCCAGCAGCTTGGCCCTTGAGACCGGGGAGCTGTTTTTT.

CDR3 region: CATSVASGSHNEQFF. The CDR3 bases are TGTGCCACCAGTGTCGCTAGCGGTAGTCATAATGAGCAGTTCTTC. The chain carries TRBV24-1 and TRBJ2-1; 7 bases map to TRBD2. Germline V gene data show CDR1 as KGHDR and CDR2 as SFDVKD. Trimming at V came to 5 bases and at J to 7 bases, leaving 10 bases not matched to a gene. The CDR3 has 15 amino acids.

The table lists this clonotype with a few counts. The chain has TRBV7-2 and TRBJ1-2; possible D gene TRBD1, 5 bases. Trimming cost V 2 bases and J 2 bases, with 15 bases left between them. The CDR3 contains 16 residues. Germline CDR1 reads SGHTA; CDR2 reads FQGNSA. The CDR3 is CASSLSSQGANYGYTF. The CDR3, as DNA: TGTGCCAGCAGCTTATCCTCGCAGGGCGCCAACTATGGCTACACCTTC. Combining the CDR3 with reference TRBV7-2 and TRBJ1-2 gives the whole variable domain GAGVSQSPSNKVTEKGKDVELRCDPISGHTALYWYRQSLGQGLEFLIYFQGNSAPDKSGLPSDRFSAERTGGSVSTLTIQRTQQEDSAVYLCASSLSSQGANYGYTFGSGTRLTVV.

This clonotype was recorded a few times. CDR3 DNA sequence: TGCGCCAGCAGCTTGGCTGCAGTCTCCCACACCTTC. Its translation is CASSLAAVSHTF. This chain links TRBV5-1 with TRBJ1-2; D gene uncertain. Germline V gene sequence: CDR1 SGHRS, CDR2 YFSETQ. The CDR3 extends over 12 amino acids. Trimming pared 0 bases from V and 12 bases from J, leaving 12 bases between. Filled out from reference TRBV5-1 and TRBJ1-2, the complete variable domain reads KAGVTQTPRYLIKTRGQQVTLSCSPISGHRSVSWYQQTPGQGLQFLFEYFSETQRNKGNFPGRFSGRQFSNSRSEMNVSTLELGDSALYLCASSLAAVSHTFGSGTRLTVV.

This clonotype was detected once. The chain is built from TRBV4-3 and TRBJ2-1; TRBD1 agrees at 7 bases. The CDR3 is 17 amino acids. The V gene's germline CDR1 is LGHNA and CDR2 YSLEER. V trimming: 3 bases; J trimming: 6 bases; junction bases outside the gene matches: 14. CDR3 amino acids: CASSQTRTGITVNEQFF. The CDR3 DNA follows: TGCGCCAGCAGCCAGACCCGGACAGGAATAACCGTCAATGAGCAGTTCTTC.

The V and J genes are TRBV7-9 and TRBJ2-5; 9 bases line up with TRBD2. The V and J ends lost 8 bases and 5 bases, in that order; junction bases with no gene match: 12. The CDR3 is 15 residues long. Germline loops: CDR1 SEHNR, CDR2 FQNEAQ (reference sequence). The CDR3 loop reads CASVAGGPIAETQYF. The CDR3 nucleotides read TGTGCCAGCGTGGCGGGGGGGCCAATTGCGGAGACCCAGTACTTC. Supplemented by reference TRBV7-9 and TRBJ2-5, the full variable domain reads DTGVSQNPRHKITKRGQNVTFRCDPISEHNRLYWYRQTLGQGPEFLTYFQNEAQLEKSRLLSDRFSAERPKGSFSTLEIQRTEQGDSAMYLCASVAGGPIAETQYFGPGTRLLVL.

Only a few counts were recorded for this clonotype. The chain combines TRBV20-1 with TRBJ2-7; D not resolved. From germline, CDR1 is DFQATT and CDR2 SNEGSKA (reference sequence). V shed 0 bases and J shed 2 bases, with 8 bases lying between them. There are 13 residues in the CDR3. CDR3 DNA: TGCAGTGCTAGAGATCGGCACACCTACGAGCAGTACTTC. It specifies CSARDRHTYEQYF.

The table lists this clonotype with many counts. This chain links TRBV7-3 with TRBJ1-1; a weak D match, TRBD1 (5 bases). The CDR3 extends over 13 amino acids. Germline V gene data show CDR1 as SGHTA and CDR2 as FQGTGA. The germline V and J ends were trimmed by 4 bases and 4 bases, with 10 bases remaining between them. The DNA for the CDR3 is TGTGCCAGCAGCTCCACAGACAGCACTGAAGCTTTCTTT. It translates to CASSSTDSTEAFF.